These T cell receptor beta chains were read from a single sample in a study of shared clonotypes between healthy human individuals. Profiled with immunoSEQ multiplex PCR; TCRdb holds only in-frame clones, not every one. The top ten clones hold roughly 0.61% of a sample with about 1.1 million clones, about 84% of them seen once. Sample: memory CD4+ T cells from PBMCs. These receptor sequences come from a man between 18 and 29 years old in good health. Some clones in this sample may be carry-over from other donors' samples. CDR3s include the opening cysteine and the closing phenylalanine or tryptophan. The order of the fields is clone size, V gene, D gene, J gene, CDR3 DNA, CDR3 protein. D genes are given only for firm matches. Where a row states a size, it is once, few, many or the class of an expanded clone; other rows omit it.

size: once; V: TRBV9; D: NA; J: TRBJ2-2; DNA: TGTGCCAGCAGCGTAACAGGACCCACCGGGGAGCTGTTTTTT; CDR3: CASSVTGPTGELFF
size: NA; V: TRBV5-1; D: NA; J: TRBJ2-5; DNA: TGCGCCAGCAGCTTGGACAGGTTGGACCAGTACTTC; CDR3: CASSLDRLDQYF
size: NA; V: TRBV27; D: NA; J: TRBJ2-2; DNA: TGTGCCAGCAGTTTAAACCCAGGGGGGGCGCGCACCGGGGAGCTGTTTTTT; CDR3: CASSLNPGGARTGELFF
size: NA; V: TRBV19; D: NA; J: TRBJ1-3; DNA: TGTGCCAGTAGTATAGGGCACCCTGGAAACACCATATATTTT; CDR3: CASSIGHPGNTIYF
size: NA; V: TRBV5-1; D: NA; J: TRBJ2-2; DNA: TGCGCCAGCAGCTTGGCCGTTTACATCGGGGAGCTGTTTTTT; CDR3: CASSLAVYIGELFF
size: NA; V: TRBV15; D: NA; J: TRBJ1-5; DNA: TGTGCCACCAGCAGAGCTCAGGGATGGCTGAGCAATCAGCCCCAGCATTTT; CDR3: CATSRAQGWLSNQPQHF
size: NA; V: TRBV19; D: TRBD1; J: TRBJ2-7; DNA: TGTGCCAGTAGGGGACAGGGTCCTATCGAGCAGTACTTC; CDR3: CASRGQGPIEQYF
size: NA; V: TRBV5-1; D: TRBD2; J: TRBJ2-7; DNA: TGCGCCAGCAGCCCAATGCCTAGCGGGAGGACCTACGAGCAGTACTTC; CDR3: CASSPMPSGRTYEQYF
size: NA; V: TRBV5-6; D: NA; J: TRBJ2-5; DNA: TGTGCCAGCAGCCCGGGGGGCGGGACGTACCAAGAGACCCAGTACTTC; CDR3: CASSPGGGTYQETQYF
size: NA; V: TRBV30; D: TRBD2; J: TRBJ2-7; DNA: TGTGCCTGGGATCGGACTAGCGGGAGGGCCAGGTTCGAGCAGTACTTC; CDR3: CAWDRTSGRARFEQYF
size: NA; V: TRBV5-1; D: NA; J: TRBJ1-6; DNA: TGCGCCAGCAGCTTGGATGGGACGGGGAATTCACCCCTCCACTTT; CDR3: CASSLDGTGNSPLHF
size: NA; V: TRBV28; D: NA; J: TRBJ1-1; DNA: TGTGCCAGCAGTCCTAGACAGTTTTTCACTGAAGCTTTCTTT; CDR3: CASSPRQFFTEAFF
size: NA; V: TRBV4-1; D: NA; J: TRBJ1-5; DNA: TGCGCCAGCAGCCAAGAGGGGGGCATTAACAATCAGCCCCAGCATTTT; CDR3: CASSQEGGINNQPQHF